This T cell receptor beta chain is from a study of PD-L1 blockade in urothelial cancer. The templates were synthetic TCR analogs, and they were spiked into each PCR. Only in-frame clones appear in the TCRdb table, and some are missing; sequencing was by immunoSEQ multiplex PCR. The repertoire holds tens of thousands of clones, with more than 75% as singletons. Time point given: pretreatment peripheral blood. This CDR3 has 19 amino acids. V lost 2 bases to trimming and J lost 0 bases, with 20 bases between them. CDR1 is LNHDA, CDR2 SQIVND, per germline (reference sequence). The chain has TRBV19 and TRBJ1-3; D not resolved. The sample in question was PBMCs, obtained around atezolizumab (anti-PD-L1) treatment. This TCR was sampled from a man aged 55-75 years with urothelial cancer. For the CDR3, the DNA is TGTGCCAGTAGTATAAGCGGGTCGGAAGAAGACCCCTCTGGAAACACCATATATTTT. Translation: CASSISGSEEDPSGNTIYF.